The text below deals with one TCR beta chain. This specimen belongs to a study of patients and donors after allogeneic stem cell transplantation. TCRdb re-derived calls from the RT-PCR reads in MiXCR, one entry per CDR3 protein. Of over 150,000 distinct CDR3 sequences in the sample, less than 45% were seen once. V was trimmed by 4 bases and J by 3 bases, leaving 9 bases between them. The germline CDR1 and CDR2 sequences are SQVTM and ANQGSEA. The CDR3 covers 12 residues. The gene calls are TRBV29-1 and TRBJ1-2; D uncertain. The TCR sequence derives from a human donor who was either an allogeneic HSCT recipient or a stem cell or donor lymphocyte infusion donor (not recorded which). It is not recorded whose cells these are; they may come from a transplant donor. Sequenced input: blood, either unsorted or a sorted T cell fraction (not recorded which). The CDR3: CSVGPGDYGYTF. CDR3 nucleotide sequence: TGCAGCGTTGGGCCCGGGGACTATGGCTACACCTTC.